This T cell receptor beta chain originates from a study of blood T cells in healthy people across ages. Whole-study findings and limits: The unknown donor CMV status may have confounded expanded clonotype changes. Age brought a roughly linear fall in TCR beta diversity measured per million T cells.

Germline-derived CDR1 and CDR2 are SGHTS and YDEGEE. The CDR3 extends over 19 amino acids. V trimming: 0 bases; J trimming: 8 bases; junction bases outside the gene matches: 12. It was with a sample-barcoded 5' primer and a J-beta primer mix that a second PCR of about 6 to 12 cycles was run. With 12 random nucleotides, a template-switch adaptor tagged each individual cDNA molecule. TCRdb fed the 5' RACE reads into MiXCR, producing one record per CDR3 protein. The sample lists around 520,000 distinct CDR3 sequences; about 27% were seen once. A remark on this clonotype: The target antigen is unknown. Just one base apart from a much larger clone, this may be a read error.

These sequences were also reported in another study, on T cells of mothers and their children.

Sequencing was carried out using blood. This chain links TRBV5-8 with TRBJ2-1; 15 nucleotides align to TRBD2. This clonotype originated in a boy between 2 and 10 years old in good health. CDR3 nucleotide sequence: TGTGCCAGCAGCTTGGACTTCCCGGGACTAGCGGGAGGTTACGATGAGCAGTTCTTC. Translated: CASSLDFPGLAGGYDEQFF.